This entry lists 17 T cell receptor beta chains sequenced from one sample in a study of T cell clonotyping in hematopoietic cell transplantation. Clones were read by immunoSEQ multiplex PCR, and TCRdb kept only the in-frame ones, dropping some. The sample shows more than 9,000 clones, around 90% of them seen only once. What was sequenced was peripheral blood mononuclear cells. These receptors came from a woman aged 45-65 years in good health. Some clones in this sample may be carry-over from other donors' samples.

The chain links TRBV21-1 to TRBJ2-7; the table's D call, TRBD2, has no DNA check behind it. TRBV21-1 is a documented pseudogene. This CDR3 comprises 14 residues. CDR3 DNA sequence: TGTGCCAGCAGCATTCCGGGACTTAACTACGAGCAGTACTTC. Its translation: CASSIPGLNYEQYF.

The J gene is TRBJ1-1, the V gene TRBV7-2; D gene ambiguous. Trimming took 2 bases from V and 1 from J, leaving 8 bases between them. CDR1 SGHTA and CDR2 FQGNSA come from the germline V gene. The CDR3 extends over 14 amino acids. CDR3 nucleotides: TGTGCCAGCAGCTTACGGGCCCAGAACACTGAAGCTTTCTTT. Protein: CASSLRAQNTEAFF.

The V gene is TRBV11-2, the J gene TRBJ2-3; 8 bases match TRBD1. There are 14 residues in the CDR3. With V trimmed by 7 bases and J by 3 bases, 6 bases remained unmatched. The V gene's germline CDR1 is SGHAT and CDR2 FQNNGV. CDR3 sequence (DNA): TGTGCCAGCAACATTCAGGGGGCTACAGATACGCAGTATTTT. The encoded protein is CASNIQGATDTQYF.

The chain links TRBV5-1 to TRBJ1-2; 9 nucleotides match TRBD1. J was trimmed by 8 bases and V by 3 bases; bases with no gene match: 8. The CDR3 is made up of 14 amino acids. The germline gives CDR1 SGHRS, CDR2 YFSETQ. The CDR3 DNA reads as TGCGCCAGCAGCTCCTTACAGGGGGCTGGGGGCTACACCTTC. It is translated as CASSSLQGAGGYTF. Full variable domain (rest looked up from reference TRBV5-1 and TRBJ1-2): KAGVTQTPRYLIKTRGQQVTLSCSPISGHRSVSWYQQTPGQGLQFLFEYFSETQRNKGNFPGRFSGRQFSNSRSEMNVSTLELGDSALYLCASSSLQGAGGYTFGSGTRLTVV.

This chain connects TRBV4-2 to TRBJ2-7; D possibly corresponds to TRBD2 (5 bases). This CDR3 is built from 15 residues. With 4 bases removed from V and 4 bases from J, the gap between germline ends came to 17 bases. Germline V gene lookup returns CDR1 LGHNA and CDR2 YNFKEQ. As DNA, the CDR3 is TGTGCCAGCAGCCCTCGTGCTAGCAGCATGTACGAGCAGTACTTC. As protein: CASSPRASSMYEQYF.

The rearrangement joins TRBV5-1 to TRBJ1-2; 9 nucleotides align to TRBD1. The J segment lost 4 bases and the V segment lost 4 bases, leaving 5 bases of the junction unmatched. CDR1 and CDR2 (germline): SGHRS, YFSETQ. The CDR3 is made up of 14 amino acids. The CDR3 region is CASSMGDRAYGYTF. In nucleotides, the CDR3 is TGCGCCAGCAGCATGGGGGACAGGGCCTATGGCTACACCTTC. The full variable domain, completed using reference TRBV5-1 and TRBJ1-2, is KAGVTQTPRYLIKTRGQQVTLSCSPISGHRSVSWYQQTPGQGLQFLFEYFSETQRNKGNFPGRFSGRQFSNSRSEMNVSTLELGDSALYLCASSMGDRAYGYTFGSGTRLTVV.

J is TRBJ2-5 and V is TRBV4-1; 7 bases match TRBD2. The CDR3 is 17 residues long. Germline V gene data show CDR1 as MGHRA and CDR2 as YSYEKL. Losses at the gene ends were 5 bases for V and 1 base for J; bases not matched to a gene: 13. Here the CDR3 reads CASSKSGPRGVQETQYF. In DNA form, the CDR3 reads TGCGCCAGCAGCAAATCGGGACCTCGGGGGGTCCAAGAGACCCAGTACTTC.

This sequence joins TRBV7-9 and TRBJ2-2; perhaps D is TRBD1 or TRBD2 (6 bases each). This CDR3 contains 16 residues. Trimming pared 1 base from V and 5 bases from J, leaving 14 bases between. The germline CDR1 and CDR2 sequences are SEHNR and FQNEAQ (reference sequence). DNA of the CDR3: TGTGCCAGCAGCTTAGGGGGGGCAGCCTTGACCGGGGAGCTGTTTTTT. Amino acid sequence: CASSLGGAALTGELFF.

J is TRBJ1-2 and V is TRBV7-2; D is undetermined. The CDR3 consists of 11 residues. The ends were cut back, 6 bases at V and 5 bases at J, with 7 bases in the middle. Germline-derived CDR1 and CDR2 are SGHTA and FQGNSA. The CDR3: CASSPKYGYTF. Written as DNA, the CDR3 is TGTGCCAGCAGTCCGAAATATGGCTACACCTTC.

The chain has TRBV4-2 and TRBJ2-7; tentatively, D is TRBD2 (6 bases). This CDR3 spans 15 amino acids. CDR1 LGHNA and CDR2 YNFKEQ come from the germline V gene. The V gene lost 4 bases and the J gene lost 5 bases, with 18 bases spanning the gap. CDR3 sequence reads: CASSRLGTQMNEQYF. CDR3 nucleotide sequence: TGTGCCAGCAGCCGACTCGGGACTCAGATGAACGAGCAGTACTTC.

V and J are TRBV5-1 and TRBJ1-5, with a weak D call TRBD1 (5 bases). Trimming took 4 bases from V and 6 from J, leaving 17 bases between them. In germline, CDR1 is SGHRS, CDR2 YFSETQ. The CDR3 is made up of 15 amino acids. The CDR3 reads CASSPDGDPSQPQHF. The CDR3 coding sequence is TGCGCCAGCAGCCCCGATGGGGACCCTTCTCAGCCCCAGCATTTT.

This chain links TRBV28 with TRBJ1-2; D call uncertain. The CDR3 spans 12 residues. Germline lookup yields CDR1 MDHEN and CDR2 SYDVKM. Trimming took off 1 base at V and 6 bases at J, with 6 bases between the two ends. CDR3 bases: TGTGCCAGCAGTTTATTGGAGGATGGCTACACCTTC. Translation: CASSLLEDGYTF.

V usage is TRBV7-3 and J usage is TRBJ1-1; D gene ambiguous. This CDR3 contains 11 residues. The V gene lost 5 bases and the J gene lost 2 bases, with 3 bases spanning the gap. Germline lookup yields CDR1 SGHTA and CDR2 FQGTGA. The CDR3 bases are TGTGCCAGCAGCATAAACACTGAAGCTTTCTTT. Amino acid sequence: CASSINTEAFF.

V gene TRBV6-5 combines with J gene TRBJ2-7; TRBD1 is a possible D gene (6 bases). With 5 bases removed from V and 6 bases from J, the gap between germline ends came to 20 bases. CDR1 is MNHEY, CDR2 SVGAGI, per germline. The CDR3 covers 15 residues. The CDR3 sequence is CASSPSDRSNSEQYF. CDR3 sequence (DNA): TGTGCCAGCAGTCCATCCGACAGGTCTAATTCCGAGCAGTACTTC.

Only a few counts were recorded for this clone. The V and J genes are TRBV15 and TRBJ1-2, with D hard to call. This CDR3 contains 15 residues. The germline CDR1 and CDR2 sequences are LNHNV and YYDKDF (reference sequence). Between the trimmed V and J ends, which lost 1 base and 3 bases, there was a span of 12 bases. This chain's CDR3 is CATSRGRDGYYGYTF. The CDR3 coding sequence is TGTGCCACCAGCAGAGGGAGGGATGGGTACTATGGCTACACCTTC.

The rearrangement uses TRBV29-1 and TRBJ2-5, with TRBD1 matching 10 bases. The germline CDR1 and CDR2 sequences are SQVTM and ANQGSEA. V gave up 5 bases and J gave up 4 bases; unmatched junction bases: 7. The CDR3 has 14 residues. The CDR3 loop is CSVHSGQGSETQYF. Here the CDR3 DNA reads TGCAGCGTTCACTCGGGACAGGGGTCAGAGACCCAGTACTTC.

The chain is built from TRBV7-9 and TRBJ2-7; D remains unclear. The CDR3 has 11 residues. Trimming removed 5 bases at V and 5 bases at J, with 7 bases between. Per the germline V gene, CDR1 is SEHNR and CDR2 is FQNEAQ (reference sequence). This CDR3 is CASSIQDEQYF. CDR3 in DNA: TGTGCCAGCAGCATTCAGGACGAGCAGTACTTC.